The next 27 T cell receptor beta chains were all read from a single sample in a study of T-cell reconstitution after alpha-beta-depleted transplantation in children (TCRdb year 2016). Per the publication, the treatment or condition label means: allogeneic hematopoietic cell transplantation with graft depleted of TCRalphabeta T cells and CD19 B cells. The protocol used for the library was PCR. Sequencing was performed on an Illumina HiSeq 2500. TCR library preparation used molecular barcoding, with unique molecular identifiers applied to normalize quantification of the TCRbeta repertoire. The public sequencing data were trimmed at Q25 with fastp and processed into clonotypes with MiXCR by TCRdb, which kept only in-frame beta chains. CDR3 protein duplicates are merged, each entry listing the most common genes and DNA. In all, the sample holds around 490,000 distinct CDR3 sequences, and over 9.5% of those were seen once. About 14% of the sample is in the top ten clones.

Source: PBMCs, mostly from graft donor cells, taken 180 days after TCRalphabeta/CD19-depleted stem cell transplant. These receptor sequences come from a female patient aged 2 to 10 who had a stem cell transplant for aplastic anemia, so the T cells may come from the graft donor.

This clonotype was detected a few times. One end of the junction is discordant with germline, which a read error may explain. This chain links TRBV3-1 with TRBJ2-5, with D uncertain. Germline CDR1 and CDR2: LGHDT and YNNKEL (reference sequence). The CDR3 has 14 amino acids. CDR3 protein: CASSQAPYQETQYF. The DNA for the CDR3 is TGTGCCAGCAGTCAAGCCCCGTACCAAGAGACCCAGTACTTC.

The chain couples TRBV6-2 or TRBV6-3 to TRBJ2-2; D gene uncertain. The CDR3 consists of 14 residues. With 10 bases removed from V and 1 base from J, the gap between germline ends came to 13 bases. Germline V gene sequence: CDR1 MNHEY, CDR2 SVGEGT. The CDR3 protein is CATTTVLNTGELFF. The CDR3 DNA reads TGTGCCACAACGACTGTTCTGAACACCGGGGAGCTGTTTTTT.

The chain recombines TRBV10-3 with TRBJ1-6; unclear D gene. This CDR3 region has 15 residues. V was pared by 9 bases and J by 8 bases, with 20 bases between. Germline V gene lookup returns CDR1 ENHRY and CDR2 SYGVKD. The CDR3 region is CAIRPGIAADSPLHF. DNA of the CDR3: TGTGCCATTCGGCCGGGTATTGCCGCGGATTCACCCCTCCACTTT.

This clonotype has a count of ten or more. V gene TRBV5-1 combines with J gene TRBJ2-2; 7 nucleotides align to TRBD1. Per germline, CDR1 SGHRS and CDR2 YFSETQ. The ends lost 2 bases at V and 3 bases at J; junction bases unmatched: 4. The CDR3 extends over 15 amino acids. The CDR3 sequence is CASSLLTGYTGELFF. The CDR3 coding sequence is TGCGCCAGCAGCTTACTGACAGGGTACACCGGGGAGCTGTTTTTT. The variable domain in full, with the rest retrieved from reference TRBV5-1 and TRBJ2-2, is KAGVTQTPRYLIKTRGQQVTLSCSPISGHRSVSWYQQTPGQGLQFLFEYFSETQRNKGNFPGRFSGRQFSNSRSEMNVSTLELGDSALYLCASSLLTGYTGELFFGEGSRLTVL.

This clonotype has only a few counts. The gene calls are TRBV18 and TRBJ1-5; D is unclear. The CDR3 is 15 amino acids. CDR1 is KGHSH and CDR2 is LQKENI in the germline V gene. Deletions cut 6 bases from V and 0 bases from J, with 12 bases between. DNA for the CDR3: TGTGCCAGCTCGAAGAGTAGGAATAGCAATCAGCCCCAGCATTTT. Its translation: CASSKSRNSNQPQHF.

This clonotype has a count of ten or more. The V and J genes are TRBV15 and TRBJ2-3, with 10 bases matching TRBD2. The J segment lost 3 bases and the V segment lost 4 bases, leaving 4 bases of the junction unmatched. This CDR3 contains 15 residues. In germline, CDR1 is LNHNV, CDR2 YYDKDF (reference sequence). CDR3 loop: CATSTGTSETDTQYF. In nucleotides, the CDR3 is TGTGCCACCAGCACTGGGACTAGCGAGACAGATACGCAGTATTTT.

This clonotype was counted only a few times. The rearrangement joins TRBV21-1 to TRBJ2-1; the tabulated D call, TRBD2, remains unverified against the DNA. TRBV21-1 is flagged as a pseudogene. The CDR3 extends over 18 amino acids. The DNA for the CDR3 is TGTGCCAGCAGCAAAGTGACTAGCGGGCCTCACTCCTACAATGAGCAGTTCTTC. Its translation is CASSKVTSGPHSYNEQFF.

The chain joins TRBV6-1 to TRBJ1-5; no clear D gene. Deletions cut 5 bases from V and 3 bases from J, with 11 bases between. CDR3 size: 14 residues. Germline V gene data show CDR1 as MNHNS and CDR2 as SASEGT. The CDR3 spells CASSRSGLNQPQHF. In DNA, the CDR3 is TGTGCCAGCAGTCGATCGGGCCTCAATCAGCCCCAGCATTTT.

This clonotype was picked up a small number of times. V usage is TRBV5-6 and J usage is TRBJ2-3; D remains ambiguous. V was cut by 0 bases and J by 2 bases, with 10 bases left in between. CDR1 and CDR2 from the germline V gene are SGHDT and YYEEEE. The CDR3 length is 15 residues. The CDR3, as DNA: TGTGCCAGCAGCTTGGAGTTATCATACACAGATACGCAGTATTTT. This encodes CASSLELSYTDTQYF.

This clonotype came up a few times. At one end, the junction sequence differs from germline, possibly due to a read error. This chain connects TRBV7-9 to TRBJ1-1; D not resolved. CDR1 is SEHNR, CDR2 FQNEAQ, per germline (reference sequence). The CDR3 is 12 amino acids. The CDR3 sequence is CASSLASGEAFF. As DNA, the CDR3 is TGTGCCAGCAGCCTAGCGAGCGGTGAAGCTTTCTTT.

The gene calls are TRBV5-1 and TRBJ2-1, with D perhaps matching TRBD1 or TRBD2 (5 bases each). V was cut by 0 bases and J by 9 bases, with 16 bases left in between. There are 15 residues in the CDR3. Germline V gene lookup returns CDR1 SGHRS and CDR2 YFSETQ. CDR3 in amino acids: CASSLAVASQGEQFF. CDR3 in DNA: TGCGCCAGCAGCTTGGCCGTAGCGTCCCAGGGTGAGCAGTTCTTC.

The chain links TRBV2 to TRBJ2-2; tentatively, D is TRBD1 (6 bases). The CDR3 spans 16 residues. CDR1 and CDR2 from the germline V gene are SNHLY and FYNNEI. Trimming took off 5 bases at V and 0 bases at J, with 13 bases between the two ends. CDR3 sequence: CASSFQGTANTGELFF. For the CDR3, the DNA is TGTGCCAGCAGTTTTCAGGGGACCGCGAACACCGGGGAGCTGTTTTTT. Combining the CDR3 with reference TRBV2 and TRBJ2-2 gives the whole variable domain EPEVTQTPSHQVTQMGQEVILRCVPISNHLYFYWYRQILGQKVEFLVSFYNNEISEKSEIFDDQFSVERPDGSNFTLKIRSTKLEDSAMYFCASSFQGTANTGELFFGEGSRLTVL.

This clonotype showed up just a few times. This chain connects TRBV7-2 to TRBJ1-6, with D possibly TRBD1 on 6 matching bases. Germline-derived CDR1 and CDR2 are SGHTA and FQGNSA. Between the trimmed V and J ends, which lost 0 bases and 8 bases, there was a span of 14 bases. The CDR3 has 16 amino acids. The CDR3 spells CASSLARTVSDSPLHF. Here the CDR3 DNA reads TGTGCCAGCAGCTTAGCCAGGACAGTTAGTGATTCACCCCTCCACTTT.

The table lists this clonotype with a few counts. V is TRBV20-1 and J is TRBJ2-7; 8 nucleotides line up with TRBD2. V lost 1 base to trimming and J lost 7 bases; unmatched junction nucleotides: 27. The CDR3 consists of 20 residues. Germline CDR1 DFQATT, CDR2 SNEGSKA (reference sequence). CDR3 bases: TGCAGTGCTAGAGGGGCATTTCTAGCGGGCCCAACTCCGAGGAGACGAGAGCAGTACTTC. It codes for CSARGAFLAGPTPRRREQYF.

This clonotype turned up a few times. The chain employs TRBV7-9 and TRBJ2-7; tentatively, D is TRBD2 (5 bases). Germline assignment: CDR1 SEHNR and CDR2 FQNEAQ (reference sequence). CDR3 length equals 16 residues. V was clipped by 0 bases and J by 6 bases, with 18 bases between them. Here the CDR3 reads CASSLAGSPGWGEQYF. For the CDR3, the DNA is TGTGCCAGCAGCTTAGCTGGTAGCCCGGGGTGGGGCGAGCAGTACTTC. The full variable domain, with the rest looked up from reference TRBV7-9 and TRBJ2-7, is DTGVSQNPRHKITKRGQNVTFRCDPISEHNRLYWYRQTLGQGPEFLTYFQNEAQLEKSRLLSDRFSAERPKGSFSTLEIQRTEQGDSAMYLCASSLAGSPGWGEQYFGPGTRLTVT.

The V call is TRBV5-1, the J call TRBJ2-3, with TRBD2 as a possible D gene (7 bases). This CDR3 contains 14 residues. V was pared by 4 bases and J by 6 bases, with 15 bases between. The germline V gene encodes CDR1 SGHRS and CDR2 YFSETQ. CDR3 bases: TGCGCCAGCAGCCATCGGGGGGCGATGGATACGCAGTATTTT. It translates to CASSHRGAMDTQYF. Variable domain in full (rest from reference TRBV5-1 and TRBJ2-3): KAGVTQTPRYLIKTRGQQVTLSCSPISGHRSVSWYQQTPGQGLQFLFEYFSETQRNKGNFPGRFSGRQFSNSRSEMNVSTLELGDSALYLCASSHRGAMDTQYFGPGTRLTVL.

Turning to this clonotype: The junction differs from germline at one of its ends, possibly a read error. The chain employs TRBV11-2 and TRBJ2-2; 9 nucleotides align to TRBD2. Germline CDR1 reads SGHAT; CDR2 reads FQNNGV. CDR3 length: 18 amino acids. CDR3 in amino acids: CASSLDRGLASNTGALFF. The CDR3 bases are TGTGCCAGCAGCTTAGATCGAGGACTAGCGAGTAACACCGGGGCGCTGTTTTTT. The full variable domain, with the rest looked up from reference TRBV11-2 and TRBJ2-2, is EAGVAQSPRYKIIEKRQSVAFWCNPISGHATLYWYQQILGQGPKLLIQFQNNGVVDDSQLPKDRFSAERLKGVDSTLKIQPAKLEDSAVYLCASSLDRGLASNTGALFFGEGSRLTVL.

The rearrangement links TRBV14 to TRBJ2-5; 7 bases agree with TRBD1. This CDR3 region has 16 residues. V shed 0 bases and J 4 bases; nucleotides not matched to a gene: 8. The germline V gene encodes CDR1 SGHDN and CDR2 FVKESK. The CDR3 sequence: CASSQDDRAVGETQYF. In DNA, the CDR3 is TGTGCCAGCAGCCAAGATGACAGGGCCGTTGGAGAGACCCAGTACTTC.

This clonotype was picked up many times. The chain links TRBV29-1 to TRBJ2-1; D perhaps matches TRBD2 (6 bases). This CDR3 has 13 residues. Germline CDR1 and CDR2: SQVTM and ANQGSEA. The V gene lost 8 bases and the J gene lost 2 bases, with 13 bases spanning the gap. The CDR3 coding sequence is TGCAGCCTCCAGGGAGGAACCTACAATGAGCAGTTCTTC. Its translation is CSLQGGTYNEQFF.

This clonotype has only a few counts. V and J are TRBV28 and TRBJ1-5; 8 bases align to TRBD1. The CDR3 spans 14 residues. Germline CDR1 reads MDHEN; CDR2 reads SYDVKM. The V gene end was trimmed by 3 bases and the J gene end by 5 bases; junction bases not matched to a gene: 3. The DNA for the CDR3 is TGTGCCAGCAGTTTGACAGGGGCCTATCAGCCCCAGCATTTT. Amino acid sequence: CASSLTGAYQPQHF.

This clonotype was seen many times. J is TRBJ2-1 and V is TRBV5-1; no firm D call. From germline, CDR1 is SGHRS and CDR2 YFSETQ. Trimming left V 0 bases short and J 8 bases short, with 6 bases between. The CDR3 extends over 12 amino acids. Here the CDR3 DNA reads TGCGCCAGCAGCTTGGGGGAAGATGAGCAGTTCTTC. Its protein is CASSLGEDEQFF.

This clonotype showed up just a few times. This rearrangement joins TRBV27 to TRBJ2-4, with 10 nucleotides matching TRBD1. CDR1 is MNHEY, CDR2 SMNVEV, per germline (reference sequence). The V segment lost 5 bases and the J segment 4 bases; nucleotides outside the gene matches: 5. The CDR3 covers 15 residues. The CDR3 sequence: CASSNKGQGKNIQYF. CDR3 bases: TGTGCCAGCAGTAACAAGGGACAGGGGAAAAACATTCAGTACTTC.

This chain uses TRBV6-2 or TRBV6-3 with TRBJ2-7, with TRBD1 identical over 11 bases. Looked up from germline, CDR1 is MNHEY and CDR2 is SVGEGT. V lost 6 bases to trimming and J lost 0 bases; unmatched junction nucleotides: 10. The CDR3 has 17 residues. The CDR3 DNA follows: TGTGCCAGCAGCGGGGACAGGGGGGCCGCCGGCTCCTACGAGCAGTACGTC. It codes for CASSGDRGAAGSYEQYV.

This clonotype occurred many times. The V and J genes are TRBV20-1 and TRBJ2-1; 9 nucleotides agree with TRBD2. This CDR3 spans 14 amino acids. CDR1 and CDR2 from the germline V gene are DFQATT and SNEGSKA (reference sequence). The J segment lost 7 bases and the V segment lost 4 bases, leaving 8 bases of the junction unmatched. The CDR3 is CSATGTSLMNEQFF. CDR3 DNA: TGCAGTGCTACGGGGACTAGCCTCATGAATGAGCAGTTCTTC.

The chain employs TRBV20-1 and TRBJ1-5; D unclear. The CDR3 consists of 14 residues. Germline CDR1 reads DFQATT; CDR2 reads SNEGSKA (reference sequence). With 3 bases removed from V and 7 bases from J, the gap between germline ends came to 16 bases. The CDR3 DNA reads TGCAGTGCTAGCCTGGGTGTCATTAGGCAGCCCCAGCATTTT. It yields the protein CSASLGVIRQPQHF.

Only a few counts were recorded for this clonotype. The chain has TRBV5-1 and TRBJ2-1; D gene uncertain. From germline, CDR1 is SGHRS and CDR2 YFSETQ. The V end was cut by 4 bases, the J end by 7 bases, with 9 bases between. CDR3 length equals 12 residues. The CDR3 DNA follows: TGCGCCAGCAGCGTCGCCCCTAATGAGCAGTTCTTC. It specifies CASSVAPNEQFF. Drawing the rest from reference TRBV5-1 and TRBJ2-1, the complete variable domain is KAGVTQTPRYLIKTRGQQVTLSCSPISGHRSVSWYQQTPGQGLQFLFEYFSETQRNKGNFPGRFSGRQFSNSRSEMNVSTLELGDSALYLCASSVAPNEQFFGPGTRLTVL.

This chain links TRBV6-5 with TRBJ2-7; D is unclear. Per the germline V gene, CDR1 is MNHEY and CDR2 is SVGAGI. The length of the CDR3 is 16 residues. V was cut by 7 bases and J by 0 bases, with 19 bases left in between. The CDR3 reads CASIDSGPFSSYEQYV. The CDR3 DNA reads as TGTGCCAGCATCGACTCAGGTCCCTTTAGCTCCTACGAGCAGTACGTC.